These T cell receptor beta chains were read from a single sample in a study of cytomegalovirus exposure and HLA in healthy donors. The table came from immunoSEQ multiplex PCR; TCRdb's copy has only in-frame clones and leaves some out. The table has under 200,000 clones, roughly 85% seen once. The sample was PBMCs. The receptors originated from a male donor in good health and CMV-seropositive. The CDR3 runs from the conserved cysteine through the conserved F or W. A D gene is named only where the DNA matches it firmly.

V,D,J,CDR3
TRBV18,NA,TRBJ2-5,CASSPPGGKTQYF
TRBV23-1,NA,TRBJ1-5,CASSQLSWRLTIQPQHF
TRBV9,TRBD1,TRBJ1-1,CASSPRQGGTEAFF
TRBV30,NA,TRBJ2-3,CAWSPGTDTQYF
TRBV25-1,TRBD1,TRBJ2-5,CASMPSPGGEMETQYF
TRBV4-1,TRBD1,TRBJ2-5,CASSQGGGWGETQYF
TRBV4-3,NA,TRBJ1-1,CASSQEGGNTEAFF
TRBV5-4,TRBD1,TRBJ2-7,CASSGRGNVFYEQYF
TRBV9,TRBD2,TRBJ2-7,CASSPGLEAYEQYF
TRBV6-1,NA,TRBJ2-7,CASSPQGAEEQYF
TRBV7-9,TRBD1,TRBJ1-1,CASSLGTGGRAFF
TRBV18,TRBD1,TRBJ1-2,CASSPRMTGTGSDGYTF
TRBV6-1,TRBD1,TRBJ2-1,CASSSGTAYTTEQFF
TRBV28,TRBD1,TRBJ2-7,CASSPLTGQGTYEQYF
TRBV7-8,TRBD1,TRBJ2-7,CASSLVWTGNFYEQYF
TRBV7-9,NA,TRBJ2-1,CASSSDFGGLGEQFF
TRBV6-6,NA,TRBJ1-6,CASSYSRVAYNSPLHF
TRBV9,TRBD1,TRBJ2-5,CASSGTGGSGTQYF
TRBV25-1,NA,TRBJ1-2,CASSPPGAPTNYGYTF
TRBV4-3,TRBD2,TRBJ2-1,CASSRNHRAGGLDEQFF
TRBV14,NA,TRBJ1-1,CASSQGTSKNTEAFF
TRBV6-5,TRBD1,TRBJ2-4,CASRVSGQGVYSQYF
TRBV29-1,NA,TRBJ1-4,CSVGGPNEKLFF
TRBV5-1,TRBD1,TRBJ2-5,CASSIDRAETQYF
TRBV27,NA,TRBJ1-4,CASSFSPTNEKLFF
TRBV5-6,TRBD1,TRBJ1-2,CASTAAGTGSIYGYTF
TRBV7-2,NA,TRBJ1-2,CASSFAGVNYGYTF
TRBV2,NA,TRBJ1-2,CASRKIGIGYTF
TRBV7-9,NA,TRBJ1-2,CASSSGVVLSNGYTF
TRBV5-1,TRBD2,TRBJ2-3,CASSYGGSTDTQYF
TRBV19,TRBD1,TRBJ2-7,CASSVLASRARGNYEQYF
TRBV4-1,NA,TRBJ1-2,CASSQAGFQANYGYTF
TRBV27,TRBD1,TRBJ1-5,CASSFTGGYQPQHF
TRBV19,NA,TRBJ1-1,CASKLRNTEAFF
TRBV5-6,NA,TRBJ1-3,CASSLGRVGNTIYF
TRBV30,NA,TRBJ2-2,CAGPDSNTGELFF
TRBV19,TRBD2,TRBJ2-2,CASSMRLAVTGELFF
TRBV18,TRBD2,TRBJ2-1,CASSPPGTSAYNEQFF
TRBV15,TRBD1,TRBJ2-5,CATSRGQGWETQYF
TRBV6-1,NA,TRBJ2-1,CASSLAPSAYNEQFF
TRBV6-6,TRBD1,TRBJ1-2,CASRRRQGLDYGYTF
TRBV6-5,TRBD1,TRBJ1-4,CASGRTGFFEKLFF
TRBV6-5,NA,TRBJ1-2,CASSYSKGASYGYTF
TRBV9,NA,TRBJ2-1,CASSPRSGPYNEQFF
TRBV28,NA,TRBJ1-1,CASSLSLTEAFF
TRBV7-8,NA,TRBJ1-5,CASSFGRTVPYQPQHF
TRBV15,NA,TRBJ2-6,CATSRVFLTGANVLTF
TRBV7-2,TRBD1,TRBJ1-5,CANSLRVRGYPPQHF
TRBV10-3,TRBD2,TRBJ2-3,CAISGSGGASVTDTQYF
TRBV9,TRBD2,TRBJ2-3,CASSVATGGSTDTQYF
TRBV7-9,TRBD2,TRBJ2-7,CASSPTSGGAYEQYF